This TCR beta chain originates from a study of T cells in localized non-small cell lung cancer. In the case of this clone: Its specificity is not known.

The protocol was immunoSEQ multiplex PCR, while the TCRdb copy is restricted to in-frame clones and leaves out a portion. The repertoire holds roughly 39,000 clones, with roughly 86% as singletons. The study's findings and limits: For the top 100 tumor clones, a median about 50 also appeared in adjacent lung. The greatest T cell clonality was found in uninvolved adjacent lung (higher than in tumor). Higher adjacent-lung clonality was associated with shorter survival.

Germline V gives CDR1 SGHRS, CDR2 YFSETQ. The trim removed 4 bases at V and 5 bases at J, leaving 11 bases unmatched. CDR3 length equals 15 residues. This clonotype was obtained from a man aged 18 to 49 with stage I lung adenocarcinoma. The sequencing here drew on peripheral blood, taken before any cancer treatment. The chain carries TRBV5-1 and TRBJ1-2; 7 positions agree with TRBD1. The CDR3, as DNA: TGCGCCAGCAGCCTCACCGGACAGGAGAATTATGGCTACACCTTC. Its protein is CASSLTGQENYGYTF.